The present T cell receptor (beta chain) was sequenced within a study of blood T cell repertoires in COVID-19. Study-level information: PBMCs, B-cell-depleted T cells, or T cells were the source of the cDNA or gDNA that made up the material.

The germline gives CDR1 ENHRY, CDR2 SYGVKD. V was pared by 9 bases and J by 1 base, with 14 bases of the junction left unmatched. The CDR3 is 18 residues long. Using immunoSEQ multiplex PCR, the repertoire was profiled, and TCRdb retains in-frame clones only, with some absent. The sample has approximately 71,000 clones; 82% are singletons. The V gene is TRBV10-3, the J gene TRBJ2-7; TRBD2 matches 14 bases. The sequence was obtained from an elderly woman with acute or convalescent COVID-19. What was sequenced was peripheral blood. The CDR3 region is CAITDGLAGGHRSYEQYF. The CDR3 DNA reads as TGTGCCATTACCGATGGACTAGCGGGAGGTCACCGATCCTACGAGCAGTACTTC.